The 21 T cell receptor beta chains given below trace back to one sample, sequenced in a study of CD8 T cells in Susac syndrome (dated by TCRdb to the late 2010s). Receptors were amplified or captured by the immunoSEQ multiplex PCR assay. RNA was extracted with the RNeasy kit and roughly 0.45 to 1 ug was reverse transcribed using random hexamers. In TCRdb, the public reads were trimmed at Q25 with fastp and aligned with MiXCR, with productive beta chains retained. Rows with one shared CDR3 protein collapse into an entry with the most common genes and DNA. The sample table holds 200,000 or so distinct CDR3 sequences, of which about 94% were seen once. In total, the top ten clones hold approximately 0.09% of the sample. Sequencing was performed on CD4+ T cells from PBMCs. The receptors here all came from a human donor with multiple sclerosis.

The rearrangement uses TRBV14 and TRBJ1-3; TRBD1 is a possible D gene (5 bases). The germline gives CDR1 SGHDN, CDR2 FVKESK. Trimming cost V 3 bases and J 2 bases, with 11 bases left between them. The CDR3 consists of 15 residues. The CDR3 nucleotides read TGTGCCAGCAGCCAGGACATAGGGACTGGAAACACCATATATTTT. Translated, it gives CASSQDIGTGNTIYF.

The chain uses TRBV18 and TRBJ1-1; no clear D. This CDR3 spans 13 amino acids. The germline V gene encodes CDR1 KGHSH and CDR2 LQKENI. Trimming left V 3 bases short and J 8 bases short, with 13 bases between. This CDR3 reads CASSPTREGEAFF. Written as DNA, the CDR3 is TGTGCCAGCTCACCCACCCGTGAGGGCGAAGCTTTCTTT.

The CDR3 nucleotides are TGTGCCAGCAGCGTACCAGGGGATACGCAGTATTTT. This sequence encodes CASSVPGDTQYF. V and J are TRBV9 and TRBJ2-3; a possible D gene is TRBD1 (5 bases). This CDR3 region has 12 residues. Germline CDR1 and CDR2: SGDLS and YYNGEE. Trimming took 1 base from V and 6 from J, leaving 6 bases between them.

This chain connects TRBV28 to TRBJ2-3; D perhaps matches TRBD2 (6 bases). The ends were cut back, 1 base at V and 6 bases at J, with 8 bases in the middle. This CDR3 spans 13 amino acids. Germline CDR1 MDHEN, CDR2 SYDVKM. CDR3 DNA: TGTGCCAGCAGTTTATCGGGGGTGGATACGCAGTATTTT. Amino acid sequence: CASSLSGVDTQYF.

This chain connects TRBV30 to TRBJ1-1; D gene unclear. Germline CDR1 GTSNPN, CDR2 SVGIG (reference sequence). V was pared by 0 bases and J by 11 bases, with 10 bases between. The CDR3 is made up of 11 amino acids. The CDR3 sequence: CAWSVLGLAFF. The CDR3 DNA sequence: TGTGCCTGGAGTGTACTAGGACTGGCTTTCTTT.

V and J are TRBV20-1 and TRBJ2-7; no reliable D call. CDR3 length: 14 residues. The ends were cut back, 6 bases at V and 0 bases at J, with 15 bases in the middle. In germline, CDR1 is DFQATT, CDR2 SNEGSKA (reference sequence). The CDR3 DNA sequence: TGCAGTGCCTCTCCGACAACGAGCTCCTACGAGCAGTACTTC. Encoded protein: CSASPTTSSYEQYF.

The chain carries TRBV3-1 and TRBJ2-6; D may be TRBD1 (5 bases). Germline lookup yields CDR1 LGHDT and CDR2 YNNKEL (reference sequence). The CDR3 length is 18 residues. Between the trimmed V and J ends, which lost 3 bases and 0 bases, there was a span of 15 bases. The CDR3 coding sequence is TGTGCCAGCAGCCAGAGATTGACAGAATTCTCTGGGGCCAACGTCCTGACTTTC. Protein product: CASSQRLTEFSGANVLTF.

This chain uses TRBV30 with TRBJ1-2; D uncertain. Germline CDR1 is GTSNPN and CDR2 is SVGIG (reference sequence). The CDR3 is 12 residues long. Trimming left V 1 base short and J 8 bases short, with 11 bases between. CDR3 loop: CAWSEEGWGYTF. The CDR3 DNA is TGTGCCTGGAGTGAGGAGGGATGGGGCTACACCTTC.

CDR3 sequence: CAWSVLRSGNQPQHF. In nucleotides, the CDR3 is TGTGCCTGGAGTGTTCTCCGTAGCGGCAATCAGCCCCAGCATTTT. The V call is TRBV30, the J call TRBJ1-5; D unclear. The CDR3 contains 15 residues. Germline V gives CDR1 GTSNPN, CDR2 SVGIG (reference sequence). V was cut by 0 bases and J by 2 bases, with 11 bases left in between.

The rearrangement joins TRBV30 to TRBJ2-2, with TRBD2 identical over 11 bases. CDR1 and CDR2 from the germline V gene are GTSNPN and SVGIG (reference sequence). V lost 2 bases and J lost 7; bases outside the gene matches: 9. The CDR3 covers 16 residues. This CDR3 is CAWSLRLAGSGGELFF. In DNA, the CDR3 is TGTGCCTGGAGTCTTAGACTAGCGGGGTCCGGCGGGGAGCTGTTTTTT.

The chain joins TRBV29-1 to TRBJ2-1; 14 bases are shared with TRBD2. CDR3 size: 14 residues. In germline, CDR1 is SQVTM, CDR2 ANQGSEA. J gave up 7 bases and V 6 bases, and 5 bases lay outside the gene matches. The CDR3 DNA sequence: TGCAGCGTGCGACTAGCGGGGGGGGATAATGAGCAGTTCTTC. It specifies CSVRLAGGDNEQFF.

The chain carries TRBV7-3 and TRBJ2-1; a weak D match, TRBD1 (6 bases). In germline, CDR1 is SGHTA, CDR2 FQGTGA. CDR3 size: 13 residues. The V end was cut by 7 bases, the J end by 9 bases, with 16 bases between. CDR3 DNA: TGTGCCAGCACACGCACAGGGAGCGGTGAGCAGTTCTTC. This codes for CASTRTGSGEQFF.

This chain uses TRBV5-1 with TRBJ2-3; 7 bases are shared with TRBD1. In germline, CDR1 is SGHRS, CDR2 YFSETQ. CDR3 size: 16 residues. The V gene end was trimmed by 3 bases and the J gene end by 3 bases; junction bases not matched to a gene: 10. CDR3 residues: CASSSTTGSRTDTQYF. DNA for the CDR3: TGCGCCAGCAGCTCCACGACAGGGAGCCGTACAGATACGCAGTATTTT.

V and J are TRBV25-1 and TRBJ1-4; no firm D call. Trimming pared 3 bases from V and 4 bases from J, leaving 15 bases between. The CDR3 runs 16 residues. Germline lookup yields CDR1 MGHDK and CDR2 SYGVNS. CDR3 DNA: TGTGCCAGCAGTGACCAAGGACTTGGGCGTAATGAAAAACTGTTTTTT. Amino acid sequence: CASSDQGLGRNEKLFF.

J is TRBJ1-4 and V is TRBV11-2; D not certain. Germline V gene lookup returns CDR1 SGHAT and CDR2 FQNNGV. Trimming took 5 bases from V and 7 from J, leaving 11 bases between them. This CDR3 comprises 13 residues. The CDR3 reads CASSPMDAEKLFF. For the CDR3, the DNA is TGTGCCAGCAGCCCAATGGACGCTGAAAAACTGTTTTTT.

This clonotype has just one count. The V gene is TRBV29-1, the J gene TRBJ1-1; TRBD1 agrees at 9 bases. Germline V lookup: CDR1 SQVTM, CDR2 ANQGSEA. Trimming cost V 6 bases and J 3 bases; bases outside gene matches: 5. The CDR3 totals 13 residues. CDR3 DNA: TGCAGCGTCGGGACAGGGACTTACACTGAAGCTTTCTTT. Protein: CSVGTGTYTEAFF.

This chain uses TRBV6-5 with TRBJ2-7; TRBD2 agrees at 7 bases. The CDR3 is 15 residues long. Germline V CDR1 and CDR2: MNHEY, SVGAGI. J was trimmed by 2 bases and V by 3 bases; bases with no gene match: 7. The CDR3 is CASSYLRRGTYEQYF. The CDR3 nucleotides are TGTGCCAGCAGTTATTTGCGGCGGGGGACCTACGAGCAGTACTTC.

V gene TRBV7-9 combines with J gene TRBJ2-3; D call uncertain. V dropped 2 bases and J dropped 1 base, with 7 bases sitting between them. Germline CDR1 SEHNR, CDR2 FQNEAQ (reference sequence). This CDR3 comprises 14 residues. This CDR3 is CASSLSTGTDTQYF. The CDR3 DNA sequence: TGTGCCAGCAGCTTAAGTACTGGCACAGATACGCAGTATTTT.

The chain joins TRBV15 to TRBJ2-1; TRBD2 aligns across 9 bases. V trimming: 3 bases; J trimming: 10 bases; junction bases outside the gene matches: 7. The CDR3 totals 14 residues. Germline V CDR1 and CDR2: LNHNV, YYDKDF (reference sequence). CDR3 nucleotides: TGTGCCACCAGCAGGGGACTAGCCGTATCCGAGCAGTTCTTC. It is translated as CATSRGLAVSEQFF. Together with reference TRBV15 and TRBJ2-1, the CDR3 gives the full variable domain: DAMVIQNPRYQVTQFGKPVTLSCSQTLNHNVMYWYQQKSSQAPKLLFHYYDKDFNNEADTPDNFQSRRPNTSFCFLDIRSPGLGDTAMYLCATSRGLAVSEQFFGPGTRLTVL.

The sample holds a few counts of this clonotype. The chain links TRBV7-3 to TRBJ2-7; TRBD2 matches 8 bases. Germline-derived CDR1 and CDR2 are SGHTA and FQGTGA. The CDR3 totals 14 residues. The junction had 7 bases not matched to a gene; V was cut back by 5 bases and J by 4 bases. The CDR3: CASSPGGGGYEQYF. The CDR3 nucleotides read TGTGCCAGCAGCCCCGGGGGGGGAGGATACGAGCAGTACTTC.

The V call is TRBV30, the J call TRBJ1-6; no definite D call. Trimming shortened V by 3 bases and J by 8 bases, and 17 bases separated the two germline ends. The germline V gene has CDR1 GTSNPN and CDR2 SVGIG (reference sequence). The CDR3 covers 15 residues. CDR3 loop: CAWRSGVGVYSPLHF. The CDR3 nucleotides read TGTGCCTGGAGGTCCGGTGTGGGAGTATATTCACCCCTCCACTTT.